Below are 29 T cell receptor beta chains sequenced from a single sample in a study of Ad26.COV2.S vaccination and SARS-CoV-2 variants. This table comes from immunoSEQ multiplex PCR, and its TCRdb copy is limited to in-frame clones, with some not included. The sample lists some 190,000 clones, around nine tenths occurring once. The source was peripheral blood, collected after recovery from COVID-19. Receptors originate from a human donor who had recovered from COVID-19.

The J gene is TRBJ2-7, the V gene TRBV6-5, with TRBD2 identical over 7 bases. There are 13 residues in the CDR3. Per the germline V gene, CDR1 is MNHEY and CDR2 is SVGAGI. After removal of 8 bases from V and 0 bases from J, the junction contained 4 bases not matched to a gene. The CDR3 sequence: CASLREGSYEQYF. The CDR3 region has the DNA TGTGCCAGCCTGAGGGAGGGCTCCTACGAGCAGTACTTC.

The chain carries TRBV5-4 and TRBJ1-3; D is uncertain. The CDR3 runs 11 residues. The germline V and J ends were trimmed by 4 bases and 3 bases, with 2 bases remaining between them. Germline V gene sequence: CDR1 SGHNT, CDR2 YYREEE (reference sequence). The CDR3 nucleotides are TGTGCCAGCAGCGTTGGAAACACCATATATTTT. Encoded protein: CASSVGNTIYF.

V gene TRBV27 combines with J gene TRBJ1-4; weak D call: TRBD1 (6 bases). From germline, CDR1 is MNHEY and CDR2 SMNVEV (reference sequence). The CDR3 covers 13 residues. The ends were cut back, 3 bases at V and 10 bases at J, with 12 bases in the middle. This chain's CDR3 is CASSFSRGGKLFF. The CDR3, as DNA: TGTGCCAGCAGTTTTTCCAGGGGAGGAAAACTGTTTTTT.

V gene TRBV7-9 combines with J gene TRBJ2-1; D is perhaps TRBD2 (6 bases). Germline CDR1 reads SEHNR; CDR2 reads FQNEAQ (reference sequence). The CDR3 spans 15 residues. V gave up 7 bases and J gave up 3 bases, with 16 bases separating them. The CDR3, as DNA: TGTGCCAGCACCAAAGCTCCCGGGAGCTACAATGAGCAGTTCTTC. This codes for CASTKAPGSYNEQFF.

This clone showed up just once. The rearrangement links TRBV14 to TRBJ2-1; weak D call: TRBD2 (6 bases). V lost 4 bases to trimming and J lost 5 bases, with 12 bases between them. The CDR3 sequence is 14 residues long. Germline CDR1 is SGHDN and CDR2 is FVKESK. In DNA, the CDR3 is TGTGCCAGCAGCCGGGACTCAGGAAACAATGAGCAGTTCTTC. Translating gives CASSRDSGNNEQFF.

The chain is built from TRBV9 and TRBJ2-1; 8 bases match TRBD1. After removal of 2 bases from V and 4 bases from J, the junction contained 5 bases not matched to a gene. This CDR3 is 15 amino acids long. In germline, CDR1 is SGDLS, CDR2 YYNGEE. The CDR3 is CASSVGTGSYNEQFF. The CDR3 nucleotides are TGTGCCAGCAGCGTCGGGACAGGATCTTACAATGAGCAGTTCTTC.

The rearrangement links TRBV5-1 to TRBJ2-1, with TRBD1 as a possible D gene (6 bases). This CDR3 is 15 amino acids long. The germline CDR1 and CDR2 sequences are SGHRS and YFSETQ. Trimming removed 0 bases from V and 4 bases from J, with 11 bases in between. The CDR3 is CASSLGGGEYNEQFF. Here the CDR3 DNA reads TGCGCCAGCAGCTTGGGAGGGGGAGAGTACAATGAGCAGTTCTTC. The whole variable domain, filled in from reference TRBV5-1 and TRBJ2-1, reads KAGVTQTPRYLIKTRGQQVTLSCSPISGHRSVSWYQQTPGQGLQFLFEYFSETQRNKGNFPGRFSGRQFSNSRSEMNVSTLELGDSALYLCASSLGGGEYNEQFFGPGTRLTVL.

V and J are TRBV10-3 and TRBJ2-2; D may be TRBD1 or TRBD2 (6 bases each). The CDR3 totals 13 residues. Germline values: CDR1 ENHRY, CDR2 SYGVKD. Trimming stripped 6 bases from V and 6 bases from J, with 11 bases between. The CDR3 reads CAIRSGASGELFF. DNA of the CDR3: TGTGCCATCAGATCGGGGGCTTCCGGGGAGCTGTTTTTT.

This chain uses TRBV12-5 with TRBJ1-2, with D uncertain. The CDR3 consists of 14 residues. Trimming removed 4 bases from V and 7 bases from J, with 16 bases in between. Germline V gives CDR1 LGHNT, CDR2 FRNRAP. In nucleotides, the CDR3 is TGTGCTAGTGGTTCCCCCTCCGGATCGGGTGGCTACACCTTC. Translation: CASGSPSGSGGYTF.

This clone was detected a few times. This chain links TRBV12-3 or TRBV12-4 with TRBJ2-7, with D perhaps matching TRBD1 or TRBD2 (5 bases each). The CDR3 runs 13 residues. Trimming shortened V by 6 bases and J by 8 bases, and 17 bases separated the two germline ends. CDR3 sequence (DNA): TGTGCCAGCAGACTAGGGGCTATACCTCAGCAGTACTTC. Protein: CASRLGAIPQQYF.

The rearrangement uses TRBV6-1 and TRBJ1-2; TRBD1 aligns across 8 bases. This CDR3 spans 19 amino acids. Germline CDR1 is MNHNS and CDR2 is SASEGT. With V trimmed by 4 bases and J by 5 bases, 21 bases remained unmatched. Here the CDR3 reads CASSVVMGTGLGSLYGYTF. The CDR3 bases are TGTGCCAGCAGTGTAGTTATGGGGACAGGTTTGGGGTCCCTATATGGCTACACCTTC.

The CDR3 region is CASTQTQGLEAFF. CDR3 DNA: TGTGCCAGCACCCAAACCCAGGGACTTGAAGCTTTCTTT. The chain has TRBV6-5 and TRBJ1-1; possibly TRBD1 for D (5 bases). The CDR3 loop spans 13 amino acids. Deletions cut 7 bases from V and 7 bases from J, with 16 bases between. The germline V gene encodes CDR1 MNHEY and CDR2 SVGAGI.

This clone appeared a single time. The chain combines TRBV18 with TRBJ2-1, with 7 bases that match TRBD2. Germline CDR1 and CDR2: KGHSH and LQKENI. The CDR3 extends over 14 amino acids. The junction had 3 bases not matched to a gene; V was cut back by 4 bases and J by 3 bases. The CDR3 bases are TGTGCCAGCTCACAGGGAGGGTACTACAATGAGCAGTTCTTC. This gives the protein CASSQGGYYNEQFF.

This rearrangement joins TRBV13 to TRBJ2-1; 10 nucleotides agree with TRBD2. The V gene end was trimmed by 5 bases and the J gene end by 6 bases; junction bases not matched to a gene: 7. The length of the CDR3 is 15 residues. Germline V gene lookup returns CDR1 PRHDT and CDR2 FYEKMQ (reference sequence). The CDR3 region has the DNA TGTGCCAGCAGCCATAGCGGGGGGATTAGCAATGAGCAGTTCTTC. Protein sequence: CASSHSGGISNEQFF.

This CDR3 reads CASNKGGVTNEKLFF. The CDR3 bases are TGTGCCAGCAATAAGGGAGGAGTGACTAATGAAAAACTGTTTTTT. The chain has TRBV2 and TRBJ1-4; D is uncertain. Germline V gene data show CDR1 as SNHLY and CDR2 as FYNNEI. The CDR3 loop spans 15 amino acids. Trimming stripped 7 bases from V and 2 bases from J, with 14 bases between.

The rearrangement uses TRBV7-9 and TRBJ1-2, with unresolved D. Trimming left V 5 bases short and J 2 bases short, with 9 bases between. Germline CDR1 SEHNR, CDR2 FQNEAQ (reference sequence). The CDR3 sequence is 13 residues long. CDR3: CASSPGSNYGYTF. In nucleotides, the CDR3 is TGTGCCAGCAGCCCGGGATCCAACTATGGCTACACCTTC.

The chain recombines TRBV12-2 with TRBJ2-7; the listed D gene, TRBD2, was not tested against the DNA. TRBV12-2 is a pseudogene segment. The CDR3 extends over 17 amino acids. The CDR3 DNA is TGTGCAAGTCGCTCCTCCCACCGACTAGCGGGGGCCTACGAGCAGTACTTC. Encoded protein: CASRSSHRLAGAYEQYF.

V and J are TRBV27 and TRBJ2-3; 8 positions match TRBD1. V gave up 2 bases and J gave up 5 bases; unmatched junction bases: 9. From germline, CDR1 is MNHEY and CDR2 SMNVEV (reference sequence). This CDR3 comprises 16 residues. This CDR3 is CASSLEGRGRGDTQYF. As DNA, the CDR3 is TGTGCCAGCAGTTTAGAGGGCAGGGGGCGTGGAGATACGCAGTATTTT.

V and J are TRBV24-1 and TRBJ2-7; tentatively, D is TRBD2 (6 bases). Germline values: CDR1 KGHDR, CDR2 SFDVKD. The ends were cut back, 12 bases at V and 13 bases at J, with 15 bases in the middle. The CDR3 loop spans 9 amino acids. The CDR3 coding sequence is TGTGCCGTCCGGGGGACCTTTTACTTC. This encodes CAVRGTFYF.

V usage is TRBV30 and J usage is TRBJ2-1; D is unresolved. Germline-derived CDR1 and CDR2 are GTSNPN and SVGIG (reference sequence). Trimming removed 3 bases at V and 10 bases at J, with 13 bases between. This CDR3 is built from 12 residues. The CDR3 loop reads CAWSQSETEQFF. The CDR3 DNA follows: TGTGCCTGGAGCCAATCCGAGACAGAGCAGTTCTTC.

The V and J genes are TRBV6-2 or TRBV6-3 and TRBJ2-7; D is undetermined. Germline lookup yields CDR1 MNHEY and CDR2 SVGEGT. Deletions cut 1 base from V and 1 base from J, with 11 bases between. The CDR3 covers 15 residues. The CDR3 spells CASSYYALGSYEQYF. CDR3 DNA: TGTGCCAGCAGTTACTACGCTCTGGGTTCCTACGAGCAGTACTTC.

In this sample, this clone turned up once. The chain couples TRBV10-3 to TRBJ2-1; 8 positions match TRBD1. The germline V gene has CDR1 ENHRY and CDR2 SYGVKD. The ends lost 7 bases at V and 5 bases at J; junction bases unmatched: 7. CDR3 length: 14 residues. This chain's CDR3 is CAINGQGRDNEQFF. The CDR3 DNA reads TGTGCCATCAATGGACAGGGCAGGGACAATGAGCAGTTCTTC.

The rearrangement links TRBV11-2 to TRBJ2-7; D is possibly TRBD1 or TRBD2 (6 bases each). The CDR3 has 15 amino acids. Germline loops: CDR1 SGHAT, CDR2 FQNNGV. V lost 0 bases, J lost 5 bases, and 14 bases lay in between. The CDR3 protein is CASSLEPGGRHEQYF. The DNA of the CDR3 is TGTGCCAGCAGCTTAGAACCCGGGGGCAGGCACGAGCAGTACTTC.

The chain joins TRBV4-1 to TRBJ2-7, with 9 bases identical to TRBD1. This CDR3 is built from 13 residues. V lost 5 bases and J lost 6; bases outside the gene matches: 5. Per germline, CDR1 MGHRA and CDR2 YSYEKL. CDR3 residues: CASSTLDRGEQYF. In nucleotides, the CDR3 is TGCGCCAGCAGCACTCTGGACAGGGGCGAGCAGTACTTC.

This clone was detected a few times. The chain links TRBV18 to TRBJ1-2; 9 bases are shared with TRBD1. V lost 6 bases to trimming and J lost 4 bases; unmatched junction nucleotides: 6. The CDR3 contains 14 residues. Germline V gene data show CDR1 as KGHSH and CDR2 as LQKENI. The CDR3 nucleotides read TGTGCCAGCTCTCCCGGACAGGGGTCCTATGGCTACACCTTC. Protein product: CASSPGQGSYGYTF.

This CDR3 reads CASSWTSGGASDTQYF. CDR3 DNA sequence: TGTGCCAGCAGTTGGACTAGCGGGGGGGCATCAGATACGCAGTATTTT. The gene calls are TRBV7-6 and TRBJ2-3, with 15 nucleotides matching TRBD2. V gave up 6 bases and J gave up 4 bases; unmatched junction bases: 5. The germline V gene has CDR1 SGHVS and CDR2 FNYEAQ. The CDR3 runs 16 residues.

The chain combines TRBV29-1 with TRBJ2-3; D not certain. There are 12 residues in the CDR3. CDR1 is SQVTM and CDR2 is ANQGSEA in the germline V gene. The V and J ends lost 1 base and 4 bases respectively, with 6 bases between them. DNA for the CDR3: TGCAGCGTTGAAGCCCTCTCAGATACGCAGTATTTT. Protein product: CSVEALSDTQYF.

The rearrangement links TRBV25-1 to TRBJ2-1; 11 nucleotides line up with TRBD1. The CDR3 loop spans 12 amino acids. After removal of 8 bases from V and 9 bases from J, the junction contained 3 bases not matched to a gene. Germline-derived CDR1 and CDR2 are MGHDK and SYGVNS. This chain's CDR3 is CASGDRGGEQFF. CDR3 nucleotide sequence: TGTGCCAGCGGGGACAGGGGGGGTGAGCAGTTCTTC.

This clone turned up a few times. The genes are TRBV11-2 and TRBJ1-1; no definite D call. The CDR3 is made up of 13 amino acids. CDR1 SGHAT and CDR2 FQNNGV come from the germline V gene. Trimming cost V 0 bases and J 6 bases, with 8 bases left between them. The CDR3 coding sequence is TGTGCCAGCAGCTTAGAAAGGAGGGCTGAAGCTTTCTTT. Protein sequence: CASSLERRAEAFF.